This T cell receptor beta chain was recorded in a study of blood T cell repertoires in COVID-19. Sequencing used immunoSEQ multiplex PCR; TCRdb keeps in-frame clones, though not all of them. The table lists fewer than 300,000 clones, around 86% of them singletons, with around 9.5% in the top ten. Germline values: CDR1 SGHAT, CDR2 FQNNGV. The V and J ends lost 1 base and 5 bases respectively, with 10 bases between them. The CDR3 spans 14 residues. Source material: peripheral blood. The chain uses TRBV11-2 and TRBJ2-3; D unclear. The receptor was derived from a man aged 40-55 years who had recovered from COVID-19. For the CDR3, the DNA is TGTGCCAGCAGCTTAGTTTCAGGTGGAGATACGCAGTATTTT. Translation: CASSLVSGGDTQYF.